The TCR beta chain described here comes from a study of PD-L1 blockade in urothelial cancer (TCRdb year 2017). As for the study more broadly: Every patient began therapy in 2014 and was given atezolizumab 1,200 mg intravenously every 3 weeks. Durable clinical benefit meant progression-free survival longer than 6 months, and TCR features were also tested against progression-free and overall survival. A median of approximately 140,000 T cells and some 82,000 unique TCRs was obtained from blood samples, and a median clonality of approximately 0.08 was observed. An ECOG performance status of 0 or 1 was recorded for the patients, and 0 to 3 prior chemotherapy regimens had been received by the patients. Somatic, immune and clinical correlates of response to PD-L1 blockade with atezolizumab in urothelial cancer were the focus of an exploratory multi-omic analysis. Pretreatment tumor samples and matched peripheral blood, collected serially before and after atezolizumab treatment, underwent TCR sequencing. Twenty-five of 29 patients were males with bladder-origin urothelial cancer, and about 65% of the 29 reported a prior smoking history. Some ten patients reached durable clinical benefit, while fewer than 25 patients did not. Around 30 patients had pretreatment blood TCR-seq, 24 had at least one posttreatment blood collection, and 24 had tumor TCR-seq. In the same patients who had TCR sequencing, pretreatment tumors also underwent whole exome sequencing and RNA sequencing. Blood samples were analyzed 3 weeks after the start of treatment (second dose) and 6 weeks after the start of treatment.

Synthetic TCR analog templates were spiked into each PCR so that absolute template abundance could be estimated from read counts. Using the immunoSEQ assay, TCRbeta CDR3 regions were amplified from genomic DNA with bias-controlled V and J gene primers. Sequencing of rearranged TCRbeta segments was performed at approximately 20X coverage. The study's processing was this. Clustering was used to correct sequencing errors, and CDR3s were annotated against IMGT to assign V, D and J genes. Downstream analyses used only productive TCRbeta rearrangements and left out out-of-frame or stop-codon sequences. Clonality was computed as one minus Shannon entropy normalized by the log of the number of unique productive sequences. Fisher's exact test with Benjamini-Hochberg correction, using a cutoff of adjusted p below 0.01, was how clones that differed between time points or between blood and tumor were identified. The immuneACCESS repertoire file appears here via TCRdb, limited to in-frame rearrangements. These files lack a portion of the clones; in checked studies, under half of the deficit traces to unresolved V genes, and the cause of the others is not known. That table supplies the V and J calls and clone size; D and trimming were determined from the DNA. The sample records under 55,000 clones, around 80% of which are singletons. The leading ten clones occupy approximately 2.9% of the sample.

Reading the label with the study, this specimen's time point is: pretreatment peripheral blood. The cohort included about 29 patients with locally advanced or metastatic urothelial carcinoma who were treated at Memorial Sloan Kettering on a trial protocol. Peripheral blood mononuclear cells were collected pretreatment and during treatment, at between 1 and 8 total time points per patient. The Qiagen DNeasy Blood extraction kit was used to purify genomic DNA from total PBMCs and tumor samples. Collected pretreatment and during treatment, PBMCs were isolated and stored as previously described. The germline V gene specifies KGHSH as CDR1 and LQKENI as CDR2. The CDR3, from cysteine to phenylalanine, totals 14 residues. The only DNA kept is the CDR3, 42 bases in frame from the first base. V and J are trimmed by 3 bases and 4 bases, and the gene matches miss 4 bases of the junction. This clone was detected only a few times. The specificity of this receptor is unknown. Base qualities are not provided; no much larger clone lies one nucleotide away.

Study-level results and caveats: Small sample size (n of about 30) and many exploratory analyses mean the results are intended to be hypothesis-generating. A pretreatment peripheral blood TCR clonality below the median was linked to improved progression-free and overall survival. Greater expansion of tumor-associated TCR clones in peripheral blood 3 weeks after the start of treatment was observed in patients with durable benefit (n of about 24, p = 0.022).

This TCR derives from a man between 65 and 80 years old with urothelial cancer. The sample was PBMCs, taken around atezolizumab (anti-PD-L1) treatment. The sequence joins TRBV18 to TRBJ1-1, with 8 bases in between that match TRBD1. The sequenced DNA is TGTGCCAGCTCACCTCCGGACAGGGCCACTGAAGCTTTCTTT. This sequence encodes CASSPPDRATEAFF. The entire variable domain, with the stretches around the CDR3 drawn from the reference TRBV18 and TRBJ1-1 proteins, is NAGVMQNPRHLVRRRGQEARLRCSPMKGHSHVYWYRQLPEEGLKFMVYLQKENIIDESGMPKERFSAEFPKEGPSILRIQQVVRGDSAAYFCASSPPDRATEAFFGQGTRLTVV.